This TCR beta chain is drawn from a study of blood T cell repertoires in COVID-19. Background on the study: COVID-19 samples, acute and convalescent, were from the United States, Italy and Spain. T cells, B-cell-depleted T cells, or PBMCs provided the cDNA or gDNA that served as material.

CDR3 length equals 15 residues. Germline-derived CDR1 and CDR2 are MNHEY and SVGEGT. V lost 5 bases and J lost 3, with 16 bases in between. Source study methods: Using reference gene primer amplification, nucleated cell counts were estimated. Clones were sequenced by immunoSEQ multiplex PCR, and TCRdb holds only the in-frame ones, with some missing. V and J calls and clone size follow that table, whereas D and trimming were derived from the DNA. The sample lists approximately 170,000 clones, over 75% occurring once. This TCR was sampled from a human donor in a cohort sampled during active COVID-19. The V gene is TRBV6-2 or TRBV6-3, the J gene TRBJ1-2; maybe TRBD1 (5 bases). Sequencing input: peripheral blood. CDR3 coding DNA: TGTGCCAGCAGTCCACGGACATGGAGTTACTATGGCTACACCTTC. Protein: CASSPRTWSYYGYTF.